These 11 T cell receptor beta chains were sequenced from one sample in a study of radiation and T cells in renal cell carcinoma. TCRdb's copy holds only in-frame clones and misses some; the assay was immunoSEQ multiplex PCR. The sample has approximately 110,000 clones; roughly 80% are singletons. Time point given: baseline pretreatment blood. Noted treatment: 15 Gy SBRT to primary tumor, nephrectomy 4 weeks later. Here the sequenced sample was blood, taken from a patient whose treatment included radiotherapy and nephrectomy. The receptor set was obtained from an older woman with renal cell carcinoma.

CDR3 sequence: CASSLREDYEQYF. Written as DNA, the CDR3 is TGTGCCAGCAGTCTCCGGGAGGACTACGAGCAGTACTTC. This chain connects TRBV5-5 to TRBJ2-7; 7 bases are a match to TRBD2. Trimming at V came to 5 bases and at J to 3 bases, leaving 5 bases not matched to a gene. Germline-derived CDR1 and CDR2 are SGHKS and YYEKEE (reference sequence). CDR3 length: 13 amino acids.

This chain uses TRBV25-1 with TRBJ1-1; maybe TRBD1 (5 bases). The V gene's germline CDR1 is MGHDK and CDR2 SYGVNS. This CDR3 is 11 amino acids long. Trimming left V 8 bases short and J 5 bases short, with 9 bases between. The CDR3 sequence: CASSEGTEAFF. The DNA of the CDR3 is TGTGCCAGCTCCGAGGGGACTGAAGCTTTCTTT.

V usage is TRBV2 and J usage is TRBJ2-5, with 8 bases aligning to TRBD1. This CDR3 comprises 12 residues. V lost 6 bases and J lost 5; bases outside the gene matches: 2. Germline V gene sequence: CDR1 SNHLY, CDR2 FYNNEI. The CDR3 spells CASRTGVETQYF. DNA for the CDR3: TGTGCCAGCAGGACAGGGGTGGAGACCCAGTACTTC.

V usage is TRBV13 and J usage is TRBJ2-7; either TRBD1 or TRBD2 may supply D (5 bases each). CDR3 length: 14 residues. The V end lost 5 bases, the J end lost 0 bases, and 11 bases lay between the germline ends. CDR1 PRHDT and CDR2 FYEKMQ come from the germline V gene (reference sequence). The CDR3 bases are TGTGCCAGCAGCCTTGGGGGAAGCTCCTACGAGCAGTACTTC. Translating it yields CASSLGGSSYEQYF.

The V and J genes are TRBV5-8 and TRBJ2-7, with D tentatively TRBD2 (6 bases). CDR3 length: 15 amino acids. CDR1 is SGHTS, CDR2 YDEGEE, per germline. V lost 2 bases, J lost 0 bases, and 12 bases lay in between. The CDR3 sequence is CASSLGGTYSYEQYF. For the CDR3, the DNA is TGTGCCAGCAGCTTAGGTGGGACTTACTCCTACGAGCAGTACTTC.

This clone has more than one count but fewer than ten. This chain connects TRBV6-5 to TRBJ1-5; D unresolved. Trimming shortened V by 3 bases and J by 2 bases, and 5 bases separated the two germline ends. The CDR3 spans 13 residues. Looked up from germline, CDR1 is MNHEY and CDR2 is SVGAGI. The CDR3, as DNA: TGTGCCAGCAGTTATGACGGCAATCAGCCCCAGCATTTT. It translates to CASSYDGNQPQHF.

The gene calls are TRBV7-9 and TRBJ2-1; D may be TRBD1 (6 bases). This CDR3 contains 16 residues. Germline CDR1 and CDR2: SEHNR and FQNEAQ (reference sequence). V gave up 1 base and J gave up 4 bases, with 14 bases separating them. CDR3 in DNA: TGTGCCAGCAGCTTAGAAGGGGGTAAGCGTTACAATGAGCAGTTCTTC. It encodes CASSLEGGKRYNEQFF.

This chain connects TRBV6-6 to TRBJ1-1, with 7 bases fitting TRBD1. The CDR3 totals 12 residues. Trimming at V came to 6 bases and at J to 8 bases, leaving 6 bases not matched to a gene. The germline CDR1 and CDR2 sequences are MNHNY and SVGAGI (reference sequence). The CDR3 is CASSLGDREAFF. The CDR3 coding sequence is TGTGCCAGCAGCCTGGGGGACAGAGAAGCTTTCTTT.

The chain recombines TRBV18 with TRBJ1-3, with D maybe TRBD1 (6 bases). The CDR3 is 16 amino acids. Between the trimmed V and J ends, which lost 3 bases and 3 bases, there was a span of 15 bases. Germline values: CDR1 KGHSH, CDR2 LQKENI. CDR3 nucleotide sequence: TGTGCCAGCTCACCTCGGACAGTAGGAGGTGGAAACACCATATATTTT. This encodes CASSPRTVGGGNTIYF.

This chain links TRBV10-2 with TRBJ1-6; D perhaps matches TRBD1 (6 bases). This CDR3 region has 13 residues. Germline values: CDR1 WSHSY, CDR2 SAAADI. Between the trimmed V and J ends, which lost 7 bases and 3 bases, there was a span of 7 bases. The chain's CDR3 is CASKDSYNSPLHF. In DNA form, the CDR3 reads TGCGCCAGCAAGGACAGCTATAATTCACCCCTCCACTTT.

In this sample, this clone turned up a few times. The chain uses TRBV19 and TRBJ2-1, with 9 bases that match TRBD1. The trim removed 9 bases at V and 5 bases at J, leaving 17 bases unmatched. CDR1 is LNHDA, CDR2 SQIVND, per germline (reference sequence). There are 17 residues in the CDR3. The CDR3 region has the DNA TGTGCCAGCGGGGACAGGGTGGTCCACCGGAGAAACAATGAGCAGTTCTTC. This sequence encodes CASGDRVVHRRNNEQFF. The variable domain in full, completed from reference TRBV19 and TRBJ2-1, reads DGGITQSPKYLFRKEGQNVTLSCEQNLNHDAMYWYRQDPGQGLRLIYYSQIVNDFQKGDIAEGYSVSREKKESFPLTVTSAQKNPTAFYLCASGDRVVHRRNNEQFFGPGTRLTVL.